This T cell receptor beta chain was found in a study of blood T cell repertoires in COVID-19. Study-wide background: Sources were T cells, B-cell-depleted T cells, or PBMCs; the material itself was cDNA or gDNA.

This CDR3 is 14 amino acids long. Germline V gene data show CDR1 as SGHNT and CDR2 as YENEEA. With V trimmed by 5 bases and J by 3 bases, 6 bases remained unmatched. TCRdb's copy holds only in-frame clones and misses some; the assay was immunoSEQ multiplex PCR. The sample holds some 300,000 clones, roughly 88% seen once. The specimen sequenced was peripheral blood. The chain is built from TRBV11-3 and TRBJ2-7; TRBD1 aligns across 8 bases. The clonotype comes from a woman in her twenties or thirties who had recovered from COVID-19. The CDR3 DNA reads TGTGCCAGCAGCAAGGGACAGGTTAACTACGAGCAGTACTTC. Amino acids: CASSKGQVNYEQYF.